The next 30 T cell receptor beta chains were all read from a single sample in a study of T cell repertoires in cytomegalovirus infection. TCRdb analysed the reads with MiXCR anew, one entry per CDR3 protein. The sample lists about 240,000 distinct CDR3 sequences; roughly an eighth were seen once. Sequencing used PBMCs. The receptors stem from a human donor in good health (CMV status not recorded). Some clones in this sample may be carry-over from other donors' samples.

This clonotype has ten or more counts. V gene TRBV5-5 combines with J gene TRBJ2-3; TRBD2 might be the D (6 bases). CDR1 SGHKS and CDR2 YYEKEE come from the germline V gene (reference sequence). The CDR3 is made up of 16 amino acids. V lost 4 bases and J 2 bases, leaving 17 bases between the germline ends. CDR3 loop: CASSPGVADHTDTQYF. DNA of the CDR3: TGTGCCAGCAGCCCTGGGGTAGCGGACCACACAGATACGCAGTATTTT.

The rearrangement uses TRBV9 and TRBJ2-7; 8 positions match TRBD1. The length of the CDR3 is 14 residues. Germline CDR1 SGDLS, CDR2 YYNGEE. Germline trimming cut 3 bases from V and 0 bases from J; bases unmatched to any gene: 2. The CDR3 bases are TGTGCCAGCAGCGCGACAGGGGCCTCCTACGAGCAGTACTTC. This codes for CASSATGASYEQYF.

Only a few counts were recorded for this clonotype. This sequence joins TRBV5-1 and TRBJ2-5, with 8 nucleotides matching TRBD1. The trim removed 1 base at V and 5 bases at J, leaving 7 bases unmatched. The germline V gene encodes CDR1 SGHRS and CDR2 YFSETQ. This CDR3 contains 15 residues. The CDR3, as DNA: TGCGCCAGCAGCTTGCTTTCAGGGGGCAGGGAGACCCAGTACTTC. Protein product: CASSLLSGGRETQYF.

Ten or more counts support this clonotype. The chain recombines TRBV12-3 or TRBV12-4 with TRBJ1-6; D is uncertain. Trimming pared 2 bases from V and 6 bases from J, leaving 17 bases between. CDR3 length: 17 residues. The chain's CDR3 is CASSLKLGAAPNSPLHF. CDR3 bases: TGTGCCAGCAGTTTAAAGTTGGGTGCGGCCCCTAATTCACCCCTCCACTTT.

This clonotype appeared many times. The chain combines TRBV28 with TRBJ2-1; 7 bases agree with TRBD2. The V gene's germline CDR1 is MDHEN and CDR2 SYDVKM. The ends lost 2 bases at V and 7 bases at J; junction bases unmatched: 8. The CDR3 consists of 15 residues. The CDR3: CASSLVGGPKNEQFF. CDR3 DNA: TGTGCCAGCAGTTTAGTGGGAGGGCCGAAGAATGAGCAGTTCTTC. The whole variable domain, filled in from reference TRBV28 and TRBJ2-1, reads DVKVTQSSRYLVKRTGEKVFLECVQDMDHENMFWYRQDPGLGLRLIYFSYDVKMKEKGDIPEGYSVSREKKERFSLILESASTNQTSMYLCASSLVGGPKNEQFFGPGTRLTVL.

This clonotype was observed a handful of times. CDR3 in DNA: TGCAGCGTCAAGCGAAGCGGGGCATCCTACGAGCAGTACTTC. This gives the protein CSVKRSGASYEQYF. V usage is TRBV29-1 and J usage is TRBJ2-7, with 7 bases fitting TRBD2. Germline values: CDR1 SQVTM, CDR2 ANQGSEA. With 6 bases clipped from V and 1 base from J, the junction kept 9 bases outside the gene matches. The CDR3 length is 14 residues.

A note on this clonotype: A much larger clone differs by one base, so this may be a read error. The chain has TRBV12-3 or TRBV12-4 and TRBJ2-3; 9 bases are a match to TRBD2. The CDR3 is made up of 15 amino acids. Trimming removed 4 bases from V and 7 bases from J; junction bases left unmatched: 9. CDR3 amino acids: CASSSLAGATHTQYF. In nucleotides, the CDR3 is TGTGCCAGCAGTTCCTTAGCGGGAGCGACACATACGCAGTATTTT.

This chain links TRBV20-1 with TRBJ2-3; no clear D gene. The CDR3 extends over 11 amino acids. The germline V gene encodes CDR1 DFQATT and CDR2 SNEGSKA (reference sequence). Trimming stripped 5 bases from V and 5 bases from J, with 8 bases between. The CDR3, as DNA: TGCAGTGCTGGTCCTGGAGATACGCAGTATTTT. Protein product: CSAGPGDTQYF.

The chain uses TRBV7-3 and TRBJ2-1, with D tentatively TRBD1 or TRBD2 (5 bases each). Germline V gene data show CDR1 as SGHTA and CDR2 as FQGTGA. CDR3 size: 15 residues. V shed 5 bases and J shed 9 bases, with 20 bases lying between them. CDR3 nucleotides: TGTGCCAGCAGCCTCCTCCTTCAGGGTGAGGGTGAGCAGTTCTTC. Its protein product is CASSLLLQGEGEQFF.

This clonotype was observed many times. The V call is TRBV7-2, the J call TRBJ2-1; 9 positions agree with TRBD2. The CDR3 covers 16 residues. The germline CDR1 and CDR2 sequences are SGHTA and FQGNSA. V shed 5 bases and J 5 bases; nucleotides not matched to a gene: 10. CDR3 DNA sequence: TGTGCCAGCAGCGCCCAGTCTGGCGGGGGGGACAATGAGCAGTTCTTC. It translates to CASSAQSGGGDNEQFF.

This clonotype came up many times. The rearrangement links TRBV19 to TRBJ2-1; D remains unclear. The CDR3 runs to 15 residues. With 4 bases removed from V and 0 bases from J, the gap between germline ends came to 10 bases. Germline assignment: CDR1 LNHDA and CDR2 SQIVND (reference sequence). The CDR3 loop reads CASSSQSSSYNEQFF. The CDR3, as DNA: TGTGCCAGTAGTAGCCAGTCCAGCTCCTACAATGAGCAGTTCTTC. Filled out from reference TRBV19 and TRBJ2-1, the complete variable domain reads DGGITQSPKYLFRKEGQNVTLSCEQNLNHDAMYWYRQDPGQGLRLIYYSQIVNDFQKGDIAEGYSVSREKKESFPLTVTSAQKNPTAFYLCASSSQSSSYNEQFFGPGTRLTVL.

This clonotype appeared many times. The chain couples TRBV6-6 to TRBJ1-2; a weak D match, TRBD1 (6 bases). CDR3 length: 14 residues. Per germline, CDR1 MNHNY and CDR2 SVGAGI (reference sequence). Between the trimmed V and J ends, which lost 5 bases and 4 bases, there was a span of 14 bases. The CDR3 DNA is TGTGCCAGCAGTAGCCAGGGGAGAGGCTATGGCTACACCTTC. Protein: CASSSQGRGYGYTF.

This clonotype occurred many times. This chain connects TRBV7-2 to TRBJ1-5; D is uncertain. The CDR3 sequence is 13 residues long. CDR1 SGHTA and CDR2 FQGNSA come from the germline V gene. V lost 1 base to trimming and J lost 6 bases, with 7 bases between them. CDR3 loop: CASSLGNSQPQHF. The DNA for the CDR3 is TGTGCCAGCAGCTTAGGGAACAGTCAGCCCCAGCATTTT.

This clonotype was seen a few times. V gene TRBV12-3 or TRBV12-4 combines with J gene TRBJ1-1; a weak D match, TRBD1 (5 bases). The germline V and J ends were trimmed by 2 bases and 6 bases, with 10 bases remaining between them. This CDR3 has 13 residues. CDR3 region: CASSLSWGAEAFF. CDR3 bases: TGTGCCAGCAGTTTAAGCTGGGGCGCTGAAGCTTTCTTT.

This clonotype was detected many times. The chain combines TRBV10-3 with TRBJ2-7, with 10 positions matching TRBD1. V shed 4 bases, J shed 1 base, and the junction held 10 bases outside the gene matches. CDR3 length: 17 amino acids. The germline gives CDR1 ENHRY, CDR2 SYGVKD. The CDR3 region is CAISGQTGGMISYEQYF. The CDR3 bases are TGTGCCATCAGTGGACAGACAGGGGGCATGATTTCCTACGAGCAGTACTTC.

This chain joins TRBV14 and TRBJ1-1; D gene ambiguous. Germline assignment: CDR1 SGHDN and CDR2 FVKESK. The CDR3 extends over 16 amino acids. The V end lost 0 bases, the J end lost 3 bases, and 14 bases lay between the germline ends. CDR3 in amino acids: CASSQDPGQVDTEAFF. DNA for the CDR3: TGTGCCAGCAGCCAAGATCCAGGCCAGGTTGACACTGAAGCTTTCTTT.

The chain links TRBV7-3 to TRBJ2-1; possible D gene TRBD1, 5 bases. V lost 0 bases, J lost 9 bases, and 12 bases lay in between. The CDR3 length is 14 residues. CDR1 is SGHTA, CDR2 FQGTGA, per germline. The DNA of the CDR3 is TGTGCCAGCAGCTTAACTGGGGCCTATGGTGAGCAGTTCTTC. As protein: CASSLTGAYGEQFF.

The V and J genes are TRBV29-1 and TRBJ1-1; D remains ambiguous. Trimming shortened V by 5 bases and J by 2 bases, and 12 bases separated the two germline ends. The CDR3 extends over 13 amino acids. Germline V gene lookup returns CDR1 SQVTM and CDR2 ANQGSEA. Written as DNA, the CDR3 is TGCAGCGTTTCTAGGACGGCTAACACTGAAGCTTTCTTT. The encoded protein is CSVSRTANTEAFF. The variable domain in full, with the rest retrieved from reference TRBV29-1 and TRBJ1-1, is SAVISQKPSRDICQRGTSLTIQCQVDSQVTMMFWYRQQPGQSLTLIATANQGSEATYESGFVIDKFPISRPNLTFSTLTVSNMSPEDSSIYLCSVSRTANTEAFFGQGTRLTVV.

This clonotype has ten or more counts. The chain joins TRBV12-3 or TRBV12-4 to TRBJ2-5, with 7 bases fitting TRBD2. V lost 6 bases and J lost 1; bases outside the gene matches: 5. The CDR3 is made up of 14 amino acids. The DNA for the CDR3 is TGTGCCAGCAGCCCAACTAGCGTCCAAGAGACCCAGTACTTC. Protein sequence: CASSPTSVQETQYF.

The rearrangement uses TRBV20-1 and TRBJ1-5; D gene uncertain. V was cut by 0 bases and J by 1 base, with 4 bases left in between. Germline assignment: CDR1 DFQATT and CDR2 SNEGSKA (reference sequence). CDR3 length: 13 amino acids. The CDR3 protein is CSARDPSNQPQHF. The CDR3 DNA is TGCAGTGCTAGAGATCCAAGCAATCAGCCCCAGCATTTT.

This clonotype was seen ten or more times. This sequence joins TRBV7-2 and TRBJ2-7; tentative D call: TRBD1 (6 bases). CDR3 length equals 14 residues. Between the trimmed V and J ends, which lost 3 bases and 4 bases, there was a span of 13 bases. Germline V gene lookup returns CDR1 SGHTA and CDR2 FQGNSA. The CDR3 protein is CASSLLRTAYEQYF. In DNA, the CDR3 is TGTGCCAGCAGCTTGCTAAGGACAGCGTACGAGCAGTACTTC.

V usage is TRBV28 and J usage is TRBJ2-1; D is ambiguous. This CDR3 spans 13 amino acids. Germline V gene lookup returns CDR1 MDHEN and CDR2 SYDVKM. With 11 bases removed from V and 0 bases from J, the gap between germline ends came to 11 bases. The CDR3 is CASVANSYNEQFF. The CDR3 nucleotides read TGTGCCTCCGTGGCGAACTCCTACAATGAGCAGTTCTTC.

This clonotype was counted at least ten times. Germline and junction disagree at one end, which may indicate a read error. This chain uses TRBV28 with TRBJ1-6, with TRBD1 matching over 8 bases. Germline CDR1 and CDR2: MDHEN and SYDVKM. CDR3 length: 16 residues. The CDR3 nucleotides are TGTGCCAGCAGATTCCTTGGGACAGGCGGTAATCCACCCCTCCACTTT. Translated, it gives CASRFLGTGGNPPLHF.

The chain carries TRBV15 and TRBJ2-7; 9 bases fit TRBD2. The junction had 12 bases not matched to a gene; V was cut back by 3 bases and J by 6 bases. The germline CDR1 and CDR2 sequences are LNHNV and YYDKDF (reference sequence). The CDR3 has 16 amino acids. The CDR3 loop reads CATSSSTGLAAGEQYF. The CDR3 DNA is TGTGCCACCAGCAGCTCGACGGGACTAGCAGCAGGCGAGCAGTACTTC.

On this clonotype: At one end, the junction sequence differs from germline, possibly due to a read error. The CDR3 region is CASSQDRERFF. CDR3 sequence (DNA): TGTGCCAGCAGCCAAGACAGGGAGCGGTTCTTC. The chain is built from TRBV14 and TRBJ2-1; D is perhaps TRBD1 or TRBD2 (5 bases each). The CDR3 is 11 amino acids. Germline V lookup: CDR1 SGHDN, CDR2 FVKESK.

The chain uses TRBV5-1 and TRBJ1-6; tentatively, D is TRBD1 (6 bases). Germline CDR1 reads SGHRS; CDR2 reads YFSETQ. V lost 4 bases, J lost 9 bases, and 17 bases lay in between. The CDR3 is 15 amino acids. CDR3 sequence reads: CASSQRQDGGSPLHF. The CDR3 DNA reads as TGCGCCAGCAGCCAGCGACAGGACGGTGGTTCACCCCTCCACTTT.

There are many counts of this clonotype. Here the CDR3 DNA reads TGTGCCAGCAGCTTAGCGGGGTTTTGGCAGCAGTACTTC. Amino acids: CASSLAGFWQQYF. The rearrangement uses TRBV7-2 and TRBJ2-7; D not certain. Trimming took off 0 bases at V and 8 bases at J, with 11 bases between the two ends. The germline V gene encodes CDR1 SGHTA and CDR2 FQGNSA. The CDR3 sequence is 13 residues long.

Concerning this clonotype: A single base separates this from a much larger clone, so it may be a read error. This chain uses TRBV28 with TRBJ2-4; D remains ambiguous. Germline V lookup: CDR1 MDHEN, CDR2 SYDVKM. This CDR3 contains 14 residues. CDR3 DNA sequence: TGTGCCAGCAGTCGCGGTCAGACCAAAAACATTCAGAACTTC. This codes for CASSRGQTKNIQNF.

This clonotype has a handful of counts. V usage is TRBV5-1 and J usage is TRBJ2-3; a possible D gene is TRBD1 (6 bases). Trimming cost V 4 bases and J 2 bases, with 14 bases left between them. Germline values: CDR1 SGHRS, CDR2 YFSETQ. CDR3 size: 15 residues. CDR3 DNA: TGCGCCAGCAGCCGGGTACAGGGTTTCACAGATACGCAGTATTTT. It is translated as CASSRVQGFTDTQYF.

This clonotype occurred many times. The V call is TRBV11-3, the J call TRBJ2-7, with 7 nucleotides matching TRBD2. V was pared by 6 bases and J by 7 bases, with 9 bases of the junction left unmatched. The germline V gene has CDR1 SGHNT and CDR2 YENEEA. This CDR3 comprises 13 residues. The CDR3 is CASSRGGSEEQYF. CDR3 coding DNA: TGTGCCAGCAGTCGCGGCGGGAGCGAAGAGCAGTACTTC.